This entry describes one T cell receptor (beta chain). The sample comes from a study of blood T cell repertoires in COVID-19. Study in general: COVID-19 samples from acute and convalescent phases originated in the United States, Italy and Spain.

Germline CDR1 and CDR2: SNHLY and FYNNEI. CDR3 length: 14 residues. J gave up 8 bases and V 1 base, and 5 bases lay outside the gene matches. Authors' analysis steps: It was from reference gene primer amplification that nucleated cell counts were estimated. The protocol was immunoSEQ multiplex PCR, while the TCRdb copy is restricted to in-frame clones and leaves out a portion. Clone size and V and J calls were adopted from that table, with D and trimming inferred from the DNA. The top ten clones hold under 2% of a sample with about 150,000 clones, 75% to 80% of them seen once. The TCR sequence derives from a man older than 75 with acute or convalescent COVID-19. The chain recombines TRBV2 with TRBJ1-2, with 9 bases lining up with TRBD1. The sequenced material came from peripheral blood. CDR3 protein: CASSEVGQGFGYTF. CDR3 nucleotides: TGTGCCAGCAGTGAAGTGGGACAGGGTTTCGGCTACACCTTC.